Below are 6 T cell receptor beta chains sequenced from a single sample in a study of CD8+CD57+ T cells in acquired aplastic anemia. CDR3 and TCR beta VDJ profiling relied on genomic DNA as the template. TCRdb fed the reads into MiXCR, producing one record per CDR3 protein. The data show about 400,000 distinct CDR3 sequences, 60% to 80% seen once. Sequencing was done on a sample of sorted CD4+, CD8+, or CD8+CD57+ T cells (not recorded which) from PBMCs. These receptors were taken from a human donor in good health, serving as a control.

V usage is TRBV2 and J usage is TRBJ2-7, with 10 bases identical to TRBD1. V gave up 5 bases and J gave up 7 bases; unmatched junction bases: 8. Germline V lookup: CDR1 SNHLY, CDR2 FYNNEI. The CDR3 runs to 14 residues. CDR3 sequence (DNA): TGTGCCAGCAGTTTGACAGGGGGCTTGGGGGAGCAGTACTTC. This gives the protein CASSLTGGLGEQYF.

This clonotype occurred many times. CDR3: CSVEVSEGRSSSYTF. The CDR3 bases are TGCAGCGTTGAAGTTTCGGAGGGCAGGTCTAGTAGCTACACCTTC. The rearrangement uses TRBV29-1 and TRBJ1-2; D gene uncertain. V dropped 1 base and J dropped 9 bases, with 21 bases sitting between them. The CDR3 extends over 15 amino acids. Germline V gives CDR1 SQVTM, CDR2 ANQGSEA.

Concerning this clonotype: The junction departs from germline at one end; a sequencing error may be responsible. This sequence joins TRBV7-2 and TRBJ1-3, with D maybe TRBD1 (6 bases). CDR1 and CDR2 from the germline V gene are SGHTA and FQGNSA. The CDR3 loop spans 16 amino acids. The CDR3 bases are TGTGCCAGCAGCCGACATTGGACAGTCTCTGGAAACAGCATATATTTT. Its translation: CASSRHWTVSGNSIYF.

A word on this clonotype: One junction end disagrees with the germline gene, perhaps due to a read error. The V gene is TRBV5-1, the J gene TRBJ1-5; no definite D call. Germline loops: CDR1 SGHRS, CDR2 YFSETQ. The CDR3 is 13 residues long. This CDR3 is CASTREGNHPQHF. CDR3 DNA sequence: TGCGCCAGCACCCGTGAGGGCAATCATCCCCAGCATTTT.

This clonotype occurred many times. The chain carries TRBV6-2 or TRBV6-3 and TRBJ2-7, with 9 bases that match TRBD2. Germline V gene lookup returns CDR1 MNHEY and CDR2 SVGEGT. V shed 6 bases and J 2 bases; nucleotides not matched to a gene: 23. The CDR3 spans 20 residues. In DNA form, the CDR3 reads TGTGCCAGCAGAGCGGGAGGACTTGCGAACAAGGGGCTGAGCGCCTACGAGCAGTACTTC. Amino acid sequence: CASRAGGLANKGLSAYEQYF.

This clonotype appeared a few times. V usage is TRBV11-2 and J usage is TRBJ1-5; no reliable D call. The germline gives CDR1 SGHAT, CDR2 FQNNGV. The germline V and J ends were trimmed by 6 bases and 11 bases, with 5 bases remaining between them. The CDR3 consists of 9 residues. CDR3 in amino acids: CASRSTQHF. The CDR3, as DNA: TGTGCCAGCAGAAGTACCCAGCATTTT.